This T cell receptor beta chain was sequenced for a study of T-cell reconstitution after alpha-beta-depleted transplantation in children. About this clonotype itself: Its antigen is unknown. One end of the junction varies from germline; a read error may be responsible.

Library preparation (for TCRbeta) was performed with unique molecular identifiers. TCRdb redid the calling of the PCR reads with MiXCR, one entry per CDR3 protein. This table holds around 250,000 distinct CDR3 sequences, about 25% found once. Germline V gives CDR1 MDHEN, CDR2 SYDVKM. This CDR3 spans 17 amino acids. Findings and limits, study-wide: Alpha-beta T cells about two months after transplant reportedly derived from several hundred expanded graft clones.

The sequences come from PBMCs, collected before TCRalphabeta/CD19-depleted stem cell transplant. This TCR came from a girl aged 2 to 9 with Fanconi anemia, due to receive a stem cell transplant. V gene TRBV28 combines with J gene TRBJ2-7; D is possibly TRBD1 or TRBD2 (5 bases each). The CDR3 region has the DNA TGTGCTAGCAGTTTATGGGACCCGGGAAGTAGTTTCTACGAGCAGTACTTC. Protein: CASSLWDPGSSFYEQYF.